These T cell receptor beta chains were read from a single sample in a study of T cell responses to AZD1222 COVID-19 vaccine. TCRdb keeps only in-frame clones here, not all; method: immunoSEQ multiplex PCR. The table shows about 73,000 clones, with approximately 89% occurring only once. This material consisted of peripheral blood, taken on day 0 of AZD1222 vaccination. The receptors were sampled from an adult in good health. The CDR3 runs from the conserved cysteine through the conserved F or W. A D gene is named only where the DNA matches it firmly. Clone size is given for some rows only: seen once, a few or many times, or a class if the clone is expanded.

v_call: TRBV7-3
d_call: NA
j_call: TRBJ1-1
clone_size: NA
cdr3_nt: TGTGCCAGCAGCATTGGGATGAACACTGAAGCTTTCTTT
cdr3_aa: CASSIGMNTEAFF

v_call: TRBV11-2
d_call: NA
j_call: TRBJ2-3
clone_size: NA
cdr3_nt: TGTGCCAGCAGCCGGGGCCGCGGAGATACGCAGTATTTT
cdr3_aa: CASSRGRGDTQYF

v_call: TRBV24-1
d_call: NA
j_call: TRBJ2-2
clone_size: NA
cdr3_nt: TGTGCCACCACCAACTGGGCCGGGGAGCTGTTTTTT
cdr3_aa: CATTNWAGELFF

v_call: TRBV6-5
d_call: NA
j_call: TRBJ2-1
clone_size: NA
cdr3_nt: TGTGCCAGCAGTTACGCCCCTTTTTTAGGCAATGAGCAGTTCTTC
cdr3_aa: CASSYAPFLGNEQFF

v_call: TRBV28
d_call: NA
j_call: TRBJ1-3
clone_size: once
cdr3_nt: TGTGCCAGCAGTTTATTAGGTGGGAGCACCATATATTTT
cdr3_aa: CASSLLGGSTIYF

v_call: TRBV5-4
d_call: NA
j_call: TRBJ2-5
clone_size: NA
cdr3_nt: TGTGCCAGCAGCTTGGATCGTTTGAGGACCATAGGAGAGACCCAGTACTTC
cdr3_aa: CASSLDRLRTIGETQYF

v_call: TRBV6-5
d_call: NA
j_call: TRBJ1-1
clone_size: NA
cdr3_nt: TGTGCCAGCACTCAGGGTGTTGAAGCTTTCTTT
cdr3_aa: CASTQGVEAFF

v_call: TRBV18
d_call: NA
j_call: TRBJ2-7
clone_size: NA
cdr3_nt: TGTGCCAGCTCACCGATGAGACAGGAAACAGAGCAGTACTTC
cdr3_aa: CASSPMRQETEQYF

v_call: TRBV30
d_call: NA
j_call: TRBJ1-6
clone_size: once
cdr3_nt: TGTGCCTGGAGCCGGGACACCCAAGATTCACCCCTCCACTTT
cdr3_aa: CAWSRDTQDSPLHF

v_call: TRBV2
d_call: NA
j_call: TRBJ2-7
clone_size: NA
cdr3_nt: TGTGCCAGCAGTGGAGACGGGGGCTCCTACGAGCAGTACTTC
cdr3_aa: CASSGDGGSYEQYF

v_call: TRBV28
d_call: NA
j_call: TRBJ1-1
clone_size: NA
cdr3_nt: TGTGCCAGCAGTTCCTACCACCCAACAGGGAGCACTGAAGCTTTCTTT
cdr3_aa: CASSSYHPTGSTEAFF

v_call: TRBV24-1
d_call: TRBD2
j_call: TRBJ2-1
clone_size: NA
cdr3_nt: TGTGCCACCAGTGATCCTAGCGGGGGGGTAAACTACAATGAGCAGTTCTTC
cdr3_aa: CATSDPSGGVNYNEQFF

v_call: TRBV19
d_call: NA
j_call: TRBJ1-5
clone_size: NA
cdr3_nt: TGTGCCAGTAGTCCACTAGGGGATCAGCCCCAGCATTTT
cdr3_aa: CASSPLGDQPQHF

v_call: TRBV4-1
d_call: TRBD2
j_call: TRBJ2-5
clone_size: few
cdr3_nt: TGCGCCAGCAGCGGCGCGGGGGAAGAGACCCAGTACTTC
cdr3_aa: CASSGAGEETQYF

v_call: TRBV7-3
d_call: NA
j_call: TRBJ2-7
clone_size: NA
cdr3_nt: TGTGCCAGCAGCCCTGTACCTGGGTACGAGCAGTACTTC
cdr3_aa: CASSPVPGYEQYF

v_call: TRBV5-5
d_call: TRBD2
j_call: TRBJ2-2
clone_size: NA
cdr3_nt: TGTGCCAGCAGCTTGACGGGACTAGCGTCGAGTTTTATGACCGGGGAGCTGTTTTTT
cdr3_aa: CASSLTGLASSFMTGELFF

v_call: TRBV7-3
d_call: NA
j_call: TRBJ1-5
clone_size: NA
cdr3_nt: TGTGCCAGCAGCCAGGGTGGTCGGAATCAGCCCCAGCATTTT
cdr3_aa: CASSQGGRNQPQHF

v_call: TRBV13
d_call: TRBD1
j_call: TRBJ2-3
clone_size: once
cdr3_nt: TGTGCCAGCAGCTTAGTTCCCCCCGGGACAGGGGGCGAGGGGGGTGTGGCAGATACGCAGTATTTT
cdr3_aa: CASSLVPPGTGGEGGVADTQYF

v_call: TRBV21-1
d_call: NA
j_call: TRBJ2-7
clone_size: once
cdr3_nt: TGTGCCAGCAGCAAAGCGCGGGGAAACGAGCAGTACTTC
cdr3_aa: CASSKARGNEQYF

v_call: TRBV6-2/TRBV6-3
d_call: NA
j_call: TRBJ1-3
clone_size: NA
cdr3_nt: TGTGCCAGCAGTACCGGACAGTCAGCCTCTGGAAACACCATATATTTT
cdr3_aa: CASSTGQSASGNTIYF

v_call: TRBV5-1
d_call: TRBD2
j_call: TRBJ2-3
clone_size: NA
cdr3_nt: TGCGCCAGCAGCGGCGGGAGGGCCGACCAACAGTATTTT
cdr3_aa: CASSGGRADQQYF

v_call: TRBV5-1
d_call: TRBD2
j_call: TRBJ2-7
clone_size: NA
cdr3_nt: TGCGCCAGCAGCCCGCCGGGGGGGTCCTACGAGCAGTACTTC
cdr3_aa: CASSPPGGSYEQYF

v_call: TRBV2
d_call: TRBD2
j_call: TRBJ2-7
clone_size: NA
cdr3_nt: TGTGCCAGCAGTTCTTCCGGCGGGAGCTCCTACGAGCAGTACTTC
cdr3_aa: CASSSSGGSSYEQYF

v_call: TRBV4-3
d_call: NA
j_call: TRBJ1-1
clone_size: NA
cdr3_nt: TGCGCCAGCAGCCAAGTCGGGGATGACACTGAAGCTTTCTTT
cdr3_aa: CASSQVGDDTEAFF

v_call: TRBV4-3
d_call: TRBD1
j_call: TRBJ1-1
clone_size: NA
cdr3_nt: TGCGCCAGCAGCCCGGGGACAGGGGTGAACACTGAAGCTTTCTTT
cdr3_aa: CASSPGTGVNTEAFF

v_call: TRBV28
d_call: NA
j_call: TRBJ1-1
clone_size: NA
cdr3_nt: TGTGCCAGCACCGAACTTAAGGGGGACACTGAAGCTTTCTTT
cdr3_aa: CASTELKGDTEAFF

v_call: TRBV10-3
d_call: TRBD1
j_call: TRBJ1-2
clone_size: NA
cdr3_nt: TGTGCCATCAGTGAGTCCGGCAGGGGGAACTATGGCTACACCTTC
cdr3_aa: CAISESGRGNYGYTF

v_call: TRBV18
d_call: TRBD1
j_call: TRBJ2-5
clone_size: once
cdr3_nt: TGTGCCAGCTCACCGGGACAGGGGCTGCAGACCCAGTACTTC
cdr3_aa: CASSPGQGLQTQYF

v_call: TRBV27
d_call: TRBD2
j_call: TRBJ2-7
clone_size: NA
cdr3_nt: TGTGCCAGCAGTTTACTTCCTAGCGGGCGAGTGTACGAGCAGTACTTC
cdr3_aa: CASSLLPSGRVYEQYF

v_call: TRBV7-6
d_call: NA
j_call: TRBJ1-6
clone_size: NA
cdr3_nt: TGTGCCAGCAGCTTATTGGCAGGGGAGGATTCACCCCTCCACTTT
cdr3_aa: CASSLLAGEDSPLHF

v_call: TRBV4-3
d_call: TRBD1
j_call: TRBJ2-7
clone_size: few
cdr3_nt: TGCGCCAGCAGCCAAGTTGGGACAGGGGTGCAGTACTTC
cdr3_aa: CASSQVGTGVQYF

v_call: TRBV30
d_call: NA
j_call: TRBJ2-1
clone_size: NA
cdr3_nt: TGTGCCTGGACCGAGGACCTATACAATGAGCAGTTCTTC
cdr3_aa: CAWTEDLYNEQFF

v_call: TRBV9
d_call: NA
j_call: TRBJ2-5
clone_size: NA
cdr3_nt: TGTGCCAGCAGCGTAGAGCAGGGGGGTAGGGAGACCCAGTACTTC
cdr3_aa: CASSVEQGGRETQYF

v_call: TRBV30
d_call: NA
j_call: TRBJ1-6
clone_size: few
cdr3_nt: TGTGCCTGGACCCTAGGGGGAGATTCACCCCTCCACTTT
cdr3_aa: CAWTLGGDSPLHF

v_call: TRBV5-4
d_call: NA
j_call: TRBJ1-1
clone_size: NA
cdr3_nt: TGTGCCAGCAGCTTGGGGAGGGCCGATGCTTTCTTT
cdr3_aa: CASSLGRADAFF

v_call: TRBV5-4
d_call: NA
j_call: TRBJ2-3
clone_size: NA
cdr3_nt: TGTGCCAGCAGCTTAAAAGGGAGCACAGATACGCAGTATTTT
cdr3_aa: CASSLKGSTDTQYF

v_call: TRBV9
d_call: NA
j_call: TRBJ1-5
clone_size: once
cdr3_nt: TGTGCCAGCAGCGTGACCGACGAACAGCCCCAGCATTTT
cdr3_aa: CASSVTDEQPQHF